These T cell receptor beta chains were read from a single sample in a study of OX40 agonist ivuxolimab in advanced cancers. Assay: immunoSEQ multiplex PCR; the TCRdb copy retains only in-frame clones and omits some. The table includes more than 65,000 clones, about 85% detected once. The source material was CD4+ or CD8+ T cells sorted from blood, sampled in a trial of the OX40 agonist ivuxolimab. These receptors were obtained from an adult with an advanced solid tumor such as melanoma, head and neck, liver or kidney cancer. The CDR3 runs from the conserved cysteine through the conserved F or W. D genes are given only for firm matches. Clone size is given for some rows only: seen once, a few or many times, or a class if the clone is expanded.

D	size	V	J	CDR3	DNA
-	-	TRBV5-1	TRBJ2-7	CASSPGPSYEQYF	TGCGCCAGCAGCCCGGGTCCCTCCTACGAGCAGTACTTC
-	-	TRBV5-1	TRBJ2-5	CASSLGGNREETQYF	TGCGCCAGCAGCTTGGGAGGTAACAGGGAAGAGACCCAGTACTTC
-	-	TRBV18	TRBJ2-7	CASSPGGYEQYF	TGTGCCAGCTCACCTGGGGGATACGAGCAGTACTTC
-	-	TRBV11-2	TRBJ1-4	CASSLGWFAEKLFF	TGTGCCAGCAGCTTAGGGTGGTTTGCTGAAAAACTGTTTTTT
-	-	TRBV27	TRBJ1-2	CASSHNKRGYYGYTF	TGTGCCAGCAGTCATAACAAACGAGGGTACTATGGCTACACCTTC
-	-	TRBV5-1	TRBJ2-7	CASSFESAYEQYF	TGCGCCAGCAGCTTCGAGAGCGCCTACGAGCAGTACTTC
TRBD1	-	TRBV6-5	TRBJ1-2	CASSYGGTGNYGYTF	TGTGCCAGCAGTTACGGTGGGACAGGGAACTATGGCTACACCTTC
-	-	TRBV19	TRBJ2-7	CASSIGAGYFPYEQYF	TGTGCCAGTAGTATAGGCGCAGGGTACTTTCCCTACGAGCAGTACTTC
-	-	TRBV29-1	TRBJ1-1	CSVEVSRYTEAFF	TGCAGCGTTGAAGTGAGCAGATACACTGAAGCTTTCTTT
TRBD2	-	TRBV2	TRBJ2-5	CASSAPSGLGGQETQYF	TGTGCCAGCAGTGCGCCTAGCGGGTTAGGAGGACAAGAGACCCAGTACTTC
-	-	TRBV6-1	TRBJ1-2	CASSESQGGGNYGYTF	TGTGCCAGCAGTGAAAGTCAGGGTGGGGGGAACTATGGCTACACCTTC
-	-	TRBV2	TRBJ2-3	CASIEGSTDTQYF	TGTGCCAGCATTGAGGGCTCCACAGATACGCAGTATTTT
TRBD1	once	TRBV11-2	TRBJ2-3	CASSYDRDTDTQYF	TGTGCCAGCAGTTACGACAGGGACACAGATACGCAGTATTTT
TRBD1	once	TRBV5-6	TRBJ1-2	CASSETGGGYGYTF	TGTGCCAGCAGCGAGACAGGGGGAGGCTATGGCTACACCTTC
-	-	TRBV27	TRBJ1-4	CASSFAGRRNEKLFF	TGTGCCAGCAGTTTTGCGGGACGGCGTAATGAAAAACTGTTTTTT